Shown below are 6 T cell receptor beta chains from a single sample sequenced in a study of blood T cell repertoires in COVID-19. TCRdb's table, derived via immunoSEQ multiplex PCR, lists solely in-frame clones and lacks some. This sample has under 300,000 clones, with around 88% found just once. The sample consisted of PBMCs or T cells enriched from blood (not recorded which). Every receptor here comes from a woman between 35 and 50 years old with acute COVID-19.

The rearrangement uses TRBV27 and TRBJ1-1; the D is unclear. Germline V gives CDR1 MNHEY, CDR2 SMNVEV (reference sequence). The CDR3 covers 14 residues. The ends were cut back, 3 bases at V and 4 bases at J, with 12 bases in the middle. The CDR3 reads CASSLTQVVTEAFF. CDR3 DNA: TGTGCCAGCAGTTTGACGCAGGTCGTCACTGAAGCTTTCTTT.

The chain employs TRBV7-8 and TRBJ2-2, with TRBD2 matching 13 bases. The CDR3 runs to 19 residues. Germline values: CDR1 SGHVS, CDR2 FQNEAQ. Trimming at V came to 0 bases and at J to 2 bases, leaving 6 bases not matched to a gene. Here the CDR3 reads CASSLAGLAGAPNTGELFF. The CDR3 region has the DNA TGTGCCAGCAGCTTAGCCGGACTAGCGGGAGCCCCTAACACCGGGGAGCTGTTTTTT.

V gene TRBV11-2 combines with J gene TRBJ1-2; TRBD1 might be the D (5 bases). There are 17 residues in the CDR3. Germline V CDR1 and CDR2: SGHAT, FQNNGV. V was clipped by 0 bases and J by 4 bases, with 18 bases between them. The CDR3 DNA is TGTGCCAGCAGCTTAGATATTGGGGCAACTGAGGTCTATGGCTACACCTTC. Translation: CASSLDIGATEVYGYTF.

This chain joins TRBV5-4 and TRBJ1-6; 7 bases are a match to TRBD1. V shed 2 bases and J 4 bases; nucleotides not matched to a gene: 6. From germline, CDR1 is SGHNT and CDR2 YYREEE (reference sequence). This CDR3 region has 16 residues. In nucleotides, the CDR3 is TGTGCCAGCAGCTTAGGGGACAGCGGATATAATTCACCCCTCCACTTT. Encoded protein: CASSLGDSGYNSPLHF.

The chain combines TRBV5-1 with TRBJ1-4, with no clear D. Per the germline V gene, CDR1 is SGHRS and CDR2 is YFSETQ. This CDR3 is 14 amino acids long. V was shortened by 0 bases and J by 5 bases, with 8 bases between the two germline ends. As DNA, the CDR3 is TGCGCCAGCAGCTTGGCTGGGCCAAATGAAAAACTGTTTTTT. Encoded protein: CASSLAGPNEKLFF.

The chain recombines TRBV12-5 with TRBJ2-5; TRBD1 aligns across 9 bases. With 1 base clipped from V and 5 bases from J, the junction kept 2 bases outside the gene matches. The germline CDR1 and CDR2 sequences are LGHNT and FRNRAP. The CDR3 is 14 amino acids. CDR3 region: CASGLGTGVETQYF. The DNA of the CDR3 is TGTGCTAGTGGTTTGGGGACAGGGGTGGAGACCCAGTACTTC.